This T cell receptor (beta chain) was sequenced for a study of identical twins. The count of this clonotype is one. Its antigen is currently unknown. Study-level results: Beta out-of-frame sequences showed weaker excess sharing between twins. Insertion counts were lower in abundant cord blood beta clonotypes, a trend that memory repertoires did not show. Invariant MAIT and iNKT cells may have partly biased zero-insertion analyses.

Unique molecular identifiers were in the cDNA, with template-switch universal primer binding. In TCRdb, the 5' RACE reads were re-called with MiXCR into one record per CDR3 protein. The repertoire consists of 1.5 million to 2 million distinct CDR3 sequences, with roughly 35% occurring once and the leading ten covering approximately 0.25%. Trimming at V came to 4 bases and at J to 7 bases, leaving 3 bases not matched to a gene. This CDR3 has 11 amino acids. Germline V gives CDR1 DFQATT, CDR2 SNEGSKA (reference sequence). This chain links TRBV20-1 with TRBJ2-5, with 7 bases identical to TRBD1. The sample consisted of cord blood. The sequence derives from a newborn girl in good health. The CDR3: CSANGQVTQYF. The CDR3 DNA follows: TGCAGTGCTAATGGACAGGTGACCCAGTACTTC.